In its sample, the clone carrying this T cell receptor beta chain was seen a few times. Its antigen is unidentified. Via MiXCR, TCRdb re-called the RT-PCR reads, giving one row per CDR3 protein. The table records roughly 17,000 distinct CDR3 sequences, roughly 78% of them present only once. This specimen comes from a study of yellow fever vaccine responses in identical twins. Findings and caveats of the study: After vaccination, twins' T cell response reportedly seemed partly convergent, partly personalized.

The TCR sequence derives from a woman between 18 and 29 years old who received the yellow fever vaccine. Sequenced here: T cells from blood (PBMCs), unsorted or a sorted subset (not recorded which), sampled before or after yellow fever vaccination (not recorded which).

CDR3 in DNA: TGTGCCAGCAGTTTCCAGGGTCGCTACGAGCAGTACGTC. It specifies CASSFQGRYEQYV. The V gene is TRBV12-3 or TRBV12-4, the J gene TRBJ2-7; a weak D match, TRBD1 (5 bases). V gave up 3 bases and J gave up 3 bases, with 9 bases separating them. The CDR3 is made up of 13 amino acids.